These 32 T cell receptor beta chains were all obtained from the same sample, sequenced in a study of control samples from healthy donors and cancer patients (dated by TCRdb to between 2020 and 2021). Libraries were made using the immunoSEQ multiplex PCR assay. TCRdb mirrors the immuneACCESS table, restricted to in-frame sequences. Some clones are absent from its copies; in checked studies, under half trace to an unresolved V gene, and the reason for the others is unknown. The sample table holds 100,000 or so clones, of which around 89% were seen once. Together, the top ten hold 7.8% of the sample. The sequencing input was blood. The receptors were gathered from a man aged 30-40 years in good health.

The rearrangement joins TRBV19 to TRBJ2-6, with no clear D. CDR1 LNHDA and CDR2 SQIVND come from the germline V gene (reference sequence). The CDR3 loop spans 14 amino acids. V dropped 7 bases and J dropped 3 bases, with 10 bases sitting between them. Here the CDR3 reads CASNAAGGANVLTF. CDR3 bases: TGTGCCAGTAACGCGGCTGGTGGGGCCAACGTCCTGACTTTC.

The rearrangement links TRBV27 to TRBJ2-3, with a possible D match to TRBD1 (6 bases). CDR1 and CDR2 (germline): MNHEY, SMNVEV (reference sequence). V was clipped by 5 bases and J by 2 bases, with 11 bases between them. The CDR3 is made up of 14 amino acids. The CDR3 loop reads CASSLQGSTDTQYF. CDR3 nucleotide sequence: TGTGCCAGCAGTCTACAGGGTTCCACAGATACGCAGTATTTT.

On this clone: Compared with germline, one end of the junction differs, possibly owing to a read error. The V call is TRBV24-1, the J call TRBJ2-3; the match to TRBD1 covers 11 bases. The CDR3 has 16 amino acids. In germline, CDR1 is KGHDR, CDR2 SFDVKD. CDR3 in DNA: TGTGCCGCCAGTGACGACGGACAGGGGGCTACAGATACGCAGTATTTT. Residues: CAASDDGQGATDTQYF.

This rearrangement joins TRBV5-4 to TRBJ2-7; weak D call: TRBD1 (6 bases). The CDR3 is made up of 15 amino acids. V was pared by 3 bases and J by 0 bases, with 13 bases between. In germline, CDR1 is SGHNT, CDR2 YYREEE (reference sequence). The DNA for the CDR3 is TGTGCCAGCAGCTCGGACAGCACTAGCTCCTACGAGCAGTACTTC. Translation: CASSSDSTSSYEQYF.

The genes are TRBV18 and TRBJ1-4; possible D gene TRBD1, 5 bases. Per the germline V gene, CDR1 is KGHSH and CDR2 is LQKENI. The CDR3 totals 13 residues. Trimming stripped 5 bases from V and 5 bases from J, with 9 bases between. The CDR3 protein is CASSGTLNEKLFF. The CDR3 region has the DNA TGTGCCAGCTCAGGGACCTTGAATGAAAAACTGTTTTTT.

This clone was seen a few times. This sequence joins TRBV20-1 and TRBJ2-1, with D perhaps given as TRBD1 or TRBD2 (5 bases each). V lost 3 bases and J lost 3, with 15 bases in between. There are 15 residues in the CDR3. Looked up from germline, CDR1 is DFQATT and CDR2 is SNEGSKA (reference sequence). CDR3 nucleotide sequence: TGCAGTGCTAGTCCCCTAACTGGGGGCTACAATGAGCAGTTCTTC. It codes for CSASPLTGGYNEQFF.

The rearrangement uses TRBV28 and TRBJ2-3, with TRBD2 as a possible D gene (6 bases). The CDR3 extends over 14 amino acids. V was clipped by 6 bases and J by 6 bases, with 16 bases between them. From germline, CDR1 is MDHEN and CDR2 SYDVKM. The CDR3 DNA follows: TGTGCCAGCAGCCCGGGACTCCTCGGGGATACGCAGTATTTT. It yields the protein CASSPGLLGDTQYF. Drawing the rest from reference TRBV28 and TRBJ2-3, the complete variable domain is DVKVTQSSRYLVKRTGEKVFLECVQDMDHENMFWYRQDPGLGLRLIYFSYDVKMKEKGDIPEGYSVSREKKERFSLILESASTNQTSMYLCASSPGLLGDTQYFGPGTRLTVL.

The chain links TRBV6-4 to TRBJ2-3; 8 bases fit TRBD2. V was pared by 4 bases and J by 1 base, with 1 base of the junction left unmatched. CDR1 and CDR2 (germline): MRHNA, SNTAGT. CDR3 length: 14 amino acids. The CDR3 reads CASSGSGGTDTQYF. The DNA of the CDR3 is TGTGCCAGCAGTGGTAGCGGGGGCACAGATACGCAGTATTTT.

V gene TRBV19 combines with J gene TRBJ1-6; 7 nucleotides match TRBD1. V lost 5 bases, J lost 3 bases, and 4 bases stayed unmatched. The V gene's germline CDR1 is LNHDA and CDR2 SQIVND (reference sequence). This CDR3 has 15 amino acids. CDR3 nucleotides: TGTGCCAGTAGTTCGGACAGGTTCTATAATTCACCCCTCCACTTT. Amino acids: CASSSDRFYNSPLHF.

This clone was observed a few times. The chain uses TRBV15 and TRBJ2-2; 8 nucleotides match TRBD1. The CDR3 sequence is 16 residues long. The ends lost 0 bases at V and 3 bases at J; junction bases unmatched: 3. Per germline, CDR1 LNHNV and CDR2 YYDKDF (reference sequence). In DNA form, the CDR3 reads TGTGCCACCAGCAGAGATCAGACAGGGGACACCGGGGAGCTGTTTTTT. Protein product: CATSRDQTGDTGELFF.

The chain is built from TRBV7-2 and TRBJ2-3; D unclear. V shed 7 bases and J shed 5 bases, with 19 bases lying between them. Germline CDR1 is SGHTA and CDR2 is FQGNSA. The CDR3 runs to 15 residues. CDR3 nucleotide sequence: TGTGCCAGCACCCGACGCGGAGCCAAAGAAGATACGCAGTATTTT. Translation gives CASTRRGAKEDTQYF.

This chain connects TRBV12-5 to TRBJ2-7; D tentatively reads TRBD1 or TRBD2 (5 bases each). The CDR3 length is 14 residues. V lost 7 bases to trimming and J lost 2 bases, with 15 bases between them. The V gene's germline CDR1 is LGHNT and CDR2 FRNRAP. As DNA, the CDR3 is TGTGCTAGTGAAAGAGGGACGGAGACCTACGAGCAGTACGTC. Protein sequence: CASERGTETYEQYV.

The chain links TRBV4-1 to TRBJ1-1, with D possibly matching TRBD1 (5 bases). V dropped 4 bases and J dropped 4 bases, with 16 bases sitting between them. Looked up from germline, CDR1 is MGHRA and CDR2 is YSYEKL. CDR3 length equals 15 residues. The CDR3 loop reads CASSPGDREVTEAFF. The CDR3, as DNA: TGCGCCAGCAGCCCCGGGGACCGGGAGGTCACTGAAGCTTTCTTT.

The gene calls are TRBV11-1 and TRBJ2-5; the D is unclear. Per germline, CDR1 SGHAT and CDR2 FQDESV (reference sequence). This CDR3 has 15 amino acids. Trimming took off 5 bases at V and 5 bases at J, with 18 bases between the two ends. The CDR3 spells CASSPVSQVIETQYF. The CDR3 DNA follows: TGTGCCAGCAGCCCCGTAAGCCAAGTTATCGAGACCCAGTACTTC.

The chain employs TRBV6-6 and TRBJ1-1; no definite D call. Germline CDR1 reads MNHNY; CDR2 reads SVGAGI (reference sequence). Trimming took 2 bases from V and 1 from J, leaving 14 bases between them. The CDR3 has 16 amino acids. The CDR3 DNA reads TGTGCCAGCAGTTACGGCACGGGGTCGGGGAACACTGAAGCTTTCTTT. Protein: CASSYGTGSGNTEAFF.

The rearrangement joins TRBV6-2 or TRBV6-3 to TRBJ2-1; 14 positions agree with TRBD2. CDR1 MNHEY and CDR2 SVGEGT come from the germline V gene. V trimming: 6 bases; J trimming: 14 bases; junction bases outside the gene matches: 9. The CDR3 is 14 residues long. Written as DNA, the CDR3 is TGTGCCAGCAGCCAACCACCGGGACTAGCGGGAGAGTTCTTC. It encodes CASSQPPGLAGEFF.

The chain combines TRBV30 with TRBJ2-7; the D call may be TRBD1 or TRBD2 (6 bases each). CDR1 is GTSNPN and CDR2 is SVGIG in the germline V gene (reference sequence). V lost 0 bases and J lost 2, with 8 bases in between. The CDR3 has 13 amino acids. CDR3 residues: CAWSVRGPYEQYF. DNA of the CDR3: TGTGCCTGGAGTGTACGGGGGCCCTACGAGCAGTACTTC.

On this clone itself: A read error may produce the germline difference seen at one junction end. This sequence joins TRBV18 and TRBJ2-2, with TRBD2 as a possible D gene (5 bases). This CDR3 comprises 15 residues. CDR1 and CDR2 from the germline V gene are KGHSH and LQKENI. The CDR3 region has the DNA TGTGCCAGCTCACCACCGTTAGCGAAAACCGGGGAGCTGTTTTTT. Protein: CASSPPLAKTGELFF.

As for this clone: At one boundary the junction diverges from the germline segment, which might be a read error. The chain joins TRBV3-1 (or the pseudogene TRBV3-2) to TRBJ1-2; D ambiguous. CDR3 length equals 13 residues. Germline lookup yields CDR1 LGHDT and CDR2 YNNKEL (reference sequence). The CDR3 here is CASSQDWGYGYTF. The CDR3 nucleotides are TGTGCCAGCAGTCAAGATTGGGGATATGGCTACACCTTC.

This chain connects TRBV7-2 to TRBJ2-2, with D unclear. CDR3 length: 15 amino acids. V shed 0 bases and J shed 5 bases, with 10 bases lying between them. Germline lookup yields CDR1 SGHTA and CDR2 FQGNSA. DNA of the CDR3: TGTGCCAGCAGCTTAGCGCGTGGTCATACCGGGGAGCTGTTTTTT. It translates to CASSLARGHTGELFF.

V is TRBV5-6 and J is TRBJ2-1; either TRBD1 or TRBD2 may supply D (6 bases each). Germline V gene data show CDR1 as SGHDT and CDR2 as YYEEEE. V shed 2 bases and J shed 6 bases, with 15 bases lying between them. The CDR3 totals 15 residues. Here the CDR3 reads CASSFRRGMPNEQFF. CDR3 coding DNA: TGTGCCAGCAGCTTTAGGAGGGGGATGCCCAATGAGCAGTTCTTC.

The CDR3: CASSIKGAREQFF. The CDR3 nucleotides are TGTGCCAGTAGTATTAAGGGGGCACGTGAGCAGTTCTTC. The chain has TRBV19 and TRBJ2-1, with TRBD1 matching over 7 bases. The CDR3 runs to 13 residues. The trim removed 3 bases at V and 9 bases at J, leaving 5 bases unmatched. The germline V gene encodes CDR1 LNHDA and CDR2 SQIVND (reference sequence).

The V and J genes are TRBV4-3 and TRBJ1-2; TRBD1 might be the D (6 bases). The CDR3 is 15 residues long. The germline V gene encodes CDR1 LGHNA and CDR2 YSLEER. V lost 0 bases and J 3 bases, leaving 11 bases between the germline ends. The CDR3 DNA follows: TGCGCCAGCAGCCAAGATACAGGGACCGACTATGGCTACACCTTC. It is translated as CASSQDTGTDYGYTF.

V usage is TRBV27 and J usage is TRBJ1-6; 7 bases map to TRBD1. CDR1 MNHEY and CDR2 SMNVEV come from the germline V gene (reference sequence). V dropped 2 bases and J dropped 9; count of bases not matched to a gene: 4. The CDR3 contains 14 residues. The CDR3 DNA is TGTGCCAGCAGTTTAAACAGGGGAGGTTCACCCCTCCACTTT. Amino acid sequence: CASSLNRGGSPLHF.

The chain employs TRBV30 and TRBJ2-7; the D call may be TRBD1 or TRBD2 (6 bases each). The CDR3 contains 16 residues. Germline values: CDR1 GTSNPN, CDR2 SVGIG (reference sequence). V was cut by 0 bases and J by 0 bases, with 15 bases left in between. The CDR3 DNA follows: TGTGCCTGGAGTGTAACGGGGGCGGCAGTCTCCTACGAGCAGTACTTC. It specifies CAWSVTGAAVSYEQYF. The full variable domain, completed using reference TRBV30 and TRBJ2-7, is SQTIHQWPATLVQPVGSPLSLECTVEGTSNPNLYWYRQAAGRGLQLLFYSVGIGQISSEVPQNLSASRPQDRQFILSSKKLLLSDSGFYLCAWSVTGAAVSYEQYFGPGTRLTVT.

CDR3 coding DNA: TGTGCCAGCAGTTTGACAGGTAGAACCTCTGGGGCCAACGTCCTGACTTTC. Amino acid sequence: CASSLTGRTSGANVLTF. V and J are TRBV28 and TRBJ2-6; D perhaps matches TRBD1 (6 bases). Between the trimmed V and J ends, which lost 3 bases and 0 bases, there was a span of 12 bases. The CDR3 is made up of 17 amino acids. Germline CDR1 MDHEN, CDR2 SYDVKM.

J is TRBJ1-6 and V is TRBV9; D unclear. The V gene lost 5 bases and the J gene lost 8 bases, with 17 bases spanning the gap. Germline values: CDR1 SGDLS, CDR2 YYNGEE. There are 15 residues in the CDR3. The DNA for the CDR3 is TGTGCCAGCAGTTCCGCCGGAACAACCTATTCACCCCTCCACTTT. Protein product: CASSSAGTTYSPLHF.

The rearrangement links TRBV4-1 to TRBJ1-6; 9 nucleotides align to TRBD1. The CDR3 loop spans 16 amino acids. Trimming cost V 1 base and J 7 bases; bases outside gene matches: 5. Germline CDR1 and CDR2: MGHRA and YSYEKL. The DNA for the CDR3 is TGCGCCAGCAGCCAAGTGGGACAGGGCGGAAATTCACCCCTCCACTTT. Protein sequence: CASSQVGQGGNSPLHF.

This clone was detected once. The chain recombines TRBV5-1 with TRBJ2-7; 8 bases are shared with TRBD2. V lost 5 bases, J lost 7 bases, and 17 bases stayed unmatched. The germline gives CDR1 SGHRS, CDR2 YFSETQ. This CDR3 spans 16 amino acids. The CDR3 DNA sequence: TGCGCCAGCAGGGTCCGCGACAGCGGGGGTAATGGGGAGCAGTACGTC. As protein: CASRVRDSGGNGEQYV.

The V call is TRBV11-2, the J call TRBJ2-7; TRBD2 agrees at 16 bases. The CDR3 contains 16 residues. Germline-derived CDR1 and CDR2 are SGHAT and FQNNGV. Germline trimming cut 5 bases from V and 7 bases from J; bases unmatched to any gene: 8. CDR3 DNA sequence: TGTGCCAGCAGCGCCTCCGGGACTAGCGGGGGGGGTGAGCAGTACGTC. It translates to CASSASGTSGGGEQYV.

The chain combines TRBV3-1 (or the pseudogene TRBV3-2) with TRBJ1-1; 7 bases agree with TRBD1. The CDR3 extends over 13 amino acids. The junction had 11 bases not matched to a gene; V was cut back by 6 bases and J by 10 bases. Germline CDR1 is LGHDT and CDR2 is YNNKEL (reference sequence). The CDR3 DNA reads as TGTGCCAGCAGGCGCGGACAGGCTTATCGAGCTTTCTTT. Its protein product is CASRRGQAYRAFF.

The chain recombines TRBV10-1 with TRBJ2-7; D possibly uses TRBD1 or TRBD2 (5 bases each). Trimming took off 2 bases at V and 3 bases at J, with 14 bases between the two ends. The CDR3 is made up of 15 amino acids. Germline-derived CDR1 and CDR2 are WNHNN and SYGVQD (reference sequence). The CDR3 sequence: CASSEINRGLYEQYV. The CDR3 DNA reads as TGCGCCAGCAGTGAGATTAACCGGGGCCTCTACGAGCAGTACGTC.